This TCR beta chain emerged from a study of T-cell memory formation after mild COVID-19. About the research overall: Largely donor-specific TCR clusters were found.

Sample barcodes and UMIs were carried by the TCR alpha and TCR beta cDNA libraries that 5'RACE generated with constant-segment primers. TCRdb re-analysed the 5' RACE reads in MiXCR, keeping a single row per CDR3 protein. The profile shows 190,000 or so distinct CDR3 sequences, around a fifth of them singletons. The CDR3 spans 16 residues. V lost 3 bases, J lost 9 bases, and 12 bases stayed unmatched. Germline lookup yields CDR1 MNHEY and CDR2 SMNVEV (reference sequence). This clonotype showed up just a few times. The chain uses TRBV27 and TRBJ2-1; 9 bases are a match to TRBD2. The sequence derives from an adult woman who had mild COVID-19 (a few samples of this study predate the infection). Cell type and time point are not known. The sample taken for sequencing was PBMCs or a T cell subset sorted from them (not recorded which). Here the CDR3 reads CASSLVGGGAVGEQFF. The CDR3 DNA sequence: TGTGCCAGCAGTTTGGTGGGCGGGGGGGCCGTGGGTGAGCAGTTCTTC.